The rows below give T cell receptor beta chains drawn from one sample of a study of OX40 agonist ivuxolimab in advanced cancers. Profiled with immunoSEQ multiplex PCR; TCRdb holds only in-frame clones, not every one. The sample includes about 6,500 clones, less than 70% of them seen just once. The sample here was CD4+ or CD8+ T cells sorted from blood, taken in a trial of the OX40 agonist ivuxolimab. The receptors were gathered from an adult with an advanced solid tumor such as melanoma, head and neck, liver or kidney cancer. Both conserved end residues are part of each CDR3. A D gene is named only where the DNA matches it firmly. Some rows have no size entry. The others give once, few or many, or a class for an expanded clone.

d_gene: TRBD1
abundance: NA
j_gene: TRBJ1-1
v_gene: TRBV19
CDR3nt: TGTGCCAGTAGTGACAGGGGAGGTACTGAAGCTTTCTTT
CDR3aa: CASSDRGGTEAFF

d_gene: NA
abundance: NA
j_gene: TRBJ2-3
v_gene: TRBV5-1
CDR3nt: TGCGCCAGCAGCTGGGGGACAGATACGCAGTATTTT
CDR3aa: CASSWGTDTQYF

d_gene: NA
abundance: NA
j_gene: TRBJ2-7
v_gene: TRBV4-3
CDR3nt: TGCGCCAGCAGCAATGGACTAAAGCAGTACTTC
CDR3aa: CASSNGLKQYF

d_gene: NA
abundance: few
j_gene: TRBJ2-7
v_gene: TRBV19
CDR3nt: TGTGCCAGTAGTCCGCGGGTCCTTTCGGGAGAGCAGTACTTC
CDR3aa: CASSPRVLSGEQYF

d_gene: NA
abundance: NA
j_gene: TRBJ2-1
v_gene: TRBV30
CDR3nt: TGTGCCTGGAGTGCTGTACATTACAATGAGCAGTTCTTC
CDR3aa: CAWSAVHYNEQFF

d_gene: NA
abundance: NA
j_gene: TRBJ1-5
v_gene: TRBV2
CDR3nt: TGTGCCAGCAGTGAAGCAATTTATGAGGGGCGTATGAGCAATCAGCCCCAGCATTTT
CDR3aa: CASSEAIYEGRMSNQPQHF

d_gene: TRBD1
abundance: NA
j_gene: TRBJ2-5
v_gene: TRBV29-1
CDR3nt: TGCAGCGTTGCCGGACAGGGGGTCCAAGAGACCCAGTACTTC
CDR3aa: CSVAGQGVQETQYF

d_gene: NA
abundance: NA
j_gene: TRBJ1-1
v_gene: TRBV19
CDR3nt: TGTGCCACCGAACAGGGCAACACTGAAGCTTTCTTT
CDR3aa: CATEQGNTEAFF

d_gene: TRBD2
abundance: NA
j_gene: TRBJ2-3
v_gene: TRBV6-4
CDR3nt: TGTGCCAGCTCCAGGACTAGCGACACAGATACGCAGTATTTT
CDR3aa: CASSRTSDTDTQYF

d_gene: NA
abundance: NA
j_gene: TRBJ2-3
v_gene: TRBV7-9
CDR3nt: TGTGCCAGCAGCGGACCCCGTCCCACAGATACGCAGTATTTT
CDR3aa: CASSGPRPTDTQYF

d_gene: TRBD2
abundance: NA
j_gene: TRBJ2-1
v_gene: TRBV5-4
CDR3nt: TGTGCCAGCAGGACTAGCGGCTCCTACAATGAGCAGTTCTTC
CDR3aa: CASRTSGSYNEQFF

d_gene: NA
abundance: few
j_gene: TRBJ1-2
v_gene: TRBV6-6
CDR3nt: TGTGCCAGCAGTTACTCGAGTCGGGGATTCTATGGCTACACCTTC
CDR3aa: CASSYSSRGFYGYTF

d_gene: NA
abundance: few
j_gene: TRBJ2-3
v_gene: TRBV6-1
CDR3nt: TGTGCCAGCAGTGAAGGAGCGGGGGACAGTCCAGATACGCAGTATTTT
CDR3aa: CASSEGAGDSPDTQYF

d_gene: NA
abundance: NA
j_gene: TRBJ2-7
v_gene: TRBV29-1
CDR3nt: TGCAGCGGAGGGGACGGCAGCTCCTACGAGCAGTACTTC
CDR3aa: CSGGDGSSYEQYF

d_gene: TRBD1
abundance: NA
j_gene: TRBJ1-1
v_gene: TRBV5-6
CDR3nt: TGTGCCAGCAGCACAGGGGACAGTCTAGCTTTCTTT
CDR3aa: CASSTGDSLAFF

d_gene: TRBD2
abundance: few
j_gene: TRBJ2-3
v_gene: TRBV6-4
CDR3nt: TGTGCCAGCAGTGCTAGCGGGGGGGCCACAGATACGCAGTATTTT
CDR3aa: CASSASGGATDTQYF

d_gene: TRBD2
abundance: NA
j_gene: TRBJ2-3
v_gene: TRBV4-3
CDR3nt: TGCGCCAGCAGCCAAGATCGCGGGGGGGCAGATACGCAGTATTTT
CDR3aa: CASSQDRGGADTQYF

d_gene: TRBD2
abundance: once
j_gene: TRBJ2-2
v_gene: TRBV4-1
CDR3nt: TGCGCCAGCAGCCTTAGAGCCAGCGGGAGCACCGGGGAGCTGTTTTTT
CDR3aa: CASSLRASGSTGELFF

d_gene: TRBD2
abundance: few
j_gene: TRBJ2-1
v_gene: TRBV28
CDR3nt: TGTGCCAGCAGTTTATTGGGGGATTTGGGACTAGCGGCTTACAATGAGCAGTTCTTC
CDR3aa: CASSLLGDLGLAAYNEQFF

d_gene: NA
abundance: NA
j_gene: TRBJ2-5
v_gene: TRBV7-9
CDR3nt: TGTGCCAGCAGCTTTGGGGTGGAGACCCAGTACTTC
CDR3aa: CASSFGVETQYF

d_gene: TRBD1
abundance: NA
j_gene: TRBJ2-6
v_gene: TRBV19
CDR3nt: TGTGCCAGTAACTGGGACAGCTCTGGGGCCAACGTCCTGACTTTC
CDR3aa: CASNWDSSGANVLTF

d_gene: NA
abundance: NA
j_gene: TRBJ2-4
v_gene: TRBV19
CDR3nt: TGTGCCAGTAGCATGGTGGGGGCCAAAAACATTCAGTACTTC
CDR3aa: CASSMVGAKNIQYF

d_gene: NA
abundance: few
j_gene: TRBJ2-7
v_gene: TRBV18
CDR3nt: TGTGCCAGCTCACCACGAATAGATGGATCCTACGAGCAGTACTTC
CDR3aa: CASSPRIDGSYEQYF

d_gene: TRBD1
abundance: NA
j_gene: TRBJ2-7
v_gene: TRBV4-1
CDR3nt: TGCGCCAGCAGCCAAGGGAGGGTGGGACAGGGGCACTCCTACGAGCAGTACTTC
CDR3aa: CASSQGRVGQGHSYEQYF

d_gene: TRBD2
abundance: NA
j_gene: TRBJ2-1
v_gene: TRBV28
CDR3nt: TGTGCCAGCAGGCCACTAGCGGGAGGTTACAATGAGCAGTTCTTC
CDR3aa: CASRPLAGGYNEQFF

d_gene: NA
abundance: NA
j_gene: TRBJ2-1
v_gene: TRBV29-1
CDR3nt: TGCAGCGGCTTATACAATGAGCAGTTCTTC
CDR3aa: CSGLYNEQFF

d_gene: TRBD2
abundance: NA
j_gene: TRBJ2-3
v_gene: TRBV11-3
CDR3nt: TGTGCCAGCAGCTTAACGCTGGGGACTAGCGGTTCCTCCACAGATACGCAGTATTTT
CDR3aa: CASSLTLGTSGSSTDTQYF

d_gene: NA
abundance: few
j_gene: TRBJ2-1
v_gene: TRBV29-1
CDR3nt: TGCAGCGTTGAGGTCCGCGACAATGAGCAGTTCTTC
CDR3aa: CSVEVRDNEQFF

d_gene: TRBD2
abundance: hyperexpanded
j_gene: TRBJ2-2
v_gene: TRBV28
CDR3nt: TGTGCCAGCAGTTTACTAGCGGGAGGGCCCACCGGGGAGCTGTTTTTT
CDR3aa: CASSLLAGGPTGELFF

d_gene: NA
abundance: NA
j_gene: TRBJ2-7
v_gene: TRBV9
CDR3nt: TGTGCCAGCAGCGGGGGGAATTTTGTCGAGCAGTACTTC
CDR3aa: CASSGGNFVEQYF

d_gene: TRBD2
abundance: NA
j_gene: TRBJ2-3
v_gene: TRBV9
CDR3nt: TGTGCCAGCAGCGTAGAAGCGGGAGGGATGACAGATACGCAGTATTTT
CDR3aa: CASSVEAGGMTDTQYF

d_gene: NA
abundance: NA
j_gene: TRBJ2-1
v_gene: TRBV4-1
CDR3nt: TGCGCCAGCAGCCAACAAGGTGGATTCGGTTTCAATGAGCAGTTCTTC
CDR3aa: CASSQQGGFGFNEQFF

d_gene: TRBD2
abundance: NA
j_gene: TRBJ2-1
v_gene: TRBV7-8
CDR3nt: TGTGCCAGCAGCCCTTGGACTAGCGGGGTTGATGAGCAGTTCTTC
CDR3aa: CASSPWTSGVDEQFF

d_gene: TRBD2
abundance: NA
j_gene: TRBJ2-2
v_gene: TRBV9
CDR3nt: TGTGCCAGCAACCCGGGACTAGCGAATACCGGGGAGCTGTTTTTT
CDR3aa: CASNPGLANTGELFF

d_gene: TRBD2
abundance: NA
j_gene: TRBJ2-5
v_gene: TRBV4-2
CDR3nt: TGTGCCAGCAGCCAAGATCTAGCGGGGCGACAGACCCAGTACTTC
CDR3aa: CASSQDLAGRQTQYF

d_gene: NA
abundance: NA
j_gene: TRBJ1-3
v_gene: TRBV29-1
CDR3nt: TGCAGCGTTGAAGGGATCGCTAACACCATATATTTT
CDR3aa: CSVEGIANTIYF

d_gene: NA
abundance: NA
j_gene: TRBJ2-1
v_gene: TRBV4-1
CDR3nt: TGCGCCAGCAGCCATGTGGGCCCCTACAATGAGCAGTTCTTC
CDR3aa: CASSHVGPYNEQFF

d_gene: NA
abundance: NA
j_gene: TRBJ2-5
v_gene: TRBV5-6
CDR3nt: TGTGCCAGCAGCTTGGGAATGGATGAAGAGACCCAGTACTTC
CDR3aa: CASSLGMDEETQYF

d_gene: NA
abundance: NA
j_gene: TRBJ2-1
v_gene: TRBV11-2
CDR3nt: TGTGCCAGCAGCCCCCCCCAGGGCTTGAATGAGCAGTTCTTC
CDR3aa: CASSPPQGLNEQFF